These 18 T cell receptor beta chains came from one sample sequenced in a study of cytomegalovirus exposure and HLA in healthy donors. The PCR ran on 60 Vbeta and 13 Jbeta primers. Measured with immunoSEQ multiplex PCR; TCRdb has only the in-frame clones, and not every one. This sample's table reports about 160,000 clones. Sequences were obtained from PBMCs. The receptors stem from a man aged 30 to 45 in good health and CMV-seronegative.

The J gene is TRBJ2-7, the V gene TRBV7-2; 7 bases agree with TRBD2. The CDR3 consists of 17 residues. Germline CDR1 reads SGHTA; CDR2 reads FQGNSA. V was clipped by 3 bases and J by 2 bases; unmatched bases: 13. The CDR3 loop is CASSFGRMAGAAYEQYF. For the CDR3, the DNA is TGTGCCAGCAGCTTTGGTAGGATGGCGGGAGCGGCCTACGAGCAGTACTTC.

The chain carries TRBV11-2 and TRBJ2-3; 10 bases map to TRBD1. V lost 5 bases and J lost 5; bases outside the gene matches: 10. The CDR3 consists of 16 residues. From germline, CDR1 is SGHAT and CDR2 FQNNGV. The CDR3 region is CASSAPGQGSGDTQYF. In DNA, the CDR3 is TGTGCCAGCAGCGCTCCGGGACAGGGGAGTGGAGATACGCAGTATTTT.

The chain employs TRBV12-5 and TRBJ2-7; the D gene is possibly TRBD1 (6 bases). Germline V gene lookup returns CDR1 LGHNT and CDR2 FRNRAP. Trimming stripped 6 bases from V and 0 bases from J, with 12 bases between. CDR3 size: 14 residues. CDR3 in amino acids: CASGGADSSYEQYF. The CDR3 nucleotides read TGTGCTAGTGGGGGGGCAGACAGCTCCTACGAGCAGTACTTC.

The J gene is TRBJ1-1, the V gene TRBV18, with D possibly matching TRBD1 (5 bases). The V gene lost 2 bases and the J gene lost 7 bases, with 14 bases spanning the gap. Germline V lookup: CDR1 KGHSH, CDR2 LQKENI. This CDR3 comprises 14 residues. The CDR3 DNA is TGTGCCAGCTCACCAACCGGCAGGGTGGGTGAAGCTTTCTTT. It yields the protein CASSPTGRVGEAFF.

The J gene is TRBJ1-2, the V gene TRBV19, with a weak D call TRBD1 (5 bases). CDR1 LNHDA and CDR2 SQIVND come from the germline V gene (reference sequence). The CDR3 runs 16 residues. The V end lost 0 bases, the J end lost 0 bases, and 11 bases lay between the germline ends. The CDR3 spells CASSIDRRGPNYGYTF. The CDR3 DNA is TGTGCCAGTAGTATAGATCGGAGGGGTCCTAACTATGGCTACACCTTC. The complete variable domain, with remaining parts taken from reference TRBV19 and TRBJ1-2, reads DGGITQSPKYLFRKEGQNVTLSCEQNLNHDAMYWYRQDPGQGLRLIYYSQIVNDFQKGDIAEGYSVSREKKESFPLTVTSAQKNPTAFYLCASSIDRRGPNYGYTFGSGTRLTVV.

The genes are TRBV28 and TRBJ2-7; the match to TRBD1 covers 7 bases. This CDR3 is built from 14 residues. V gave up 4 bases and J gave up 3 bases; unmatched junction bases: 6. Per the germline V gene, CDR1 is MDHEN and CDR2 is SYDVKM. Here the CDR3 reads CASSSTGILYEQYF. The CDR3 DNA sequence: TGTGCCAGCAGTTCGACAGGGATCCTCTACGAGCAGTACTTC.

The chain combines TRBV11-1 with TRBJ2-2; D perhaps matches TRBD1 (6 bases). The CDR3 consists of 16 residues. The germline CDR1 and CDR2 sequences are SGHAT and FQDESV (reference sequence). Trimming shortened V by 1 base and J by 5 bases, and 14 bases separated the two germline ends. CDR3 coding DNA: TGTGCCAGCAGCTTAGTGTCAGGGGATAGGACCGGGGAGCTGTTTTTT. It is translated as CASSLVSGDRTGELFF.

The chain uses TRBV14 and TRBJ2-7; D might be TRBD1 (6 bases). The germline CDR1 and CDR2 sequences are SGHDN and FVKESK. The V and J ends lost 4 bases and 5 bases respectively, with 12 bases between them. The CDR3 runs to 13 residues. The CDR3 region is CASSPGQNHEQYF. The CDR3 bases are TGTGCCAGCAGCCCCGGACAGAACCACGAGCAGTACTTC.

The chain links TRBV2 to TRBJ1-5; no firm D call. The CDR3 contains 13 residues. V was shortened by 6 bases and J by 3 bases, with 9 bases between the two germline ends. Germline values: CDR1 SNHLY, CDR2 FYNNEI. For the CDR3, the DNA is TGTGCCAGCAGCAACAGCAACAATCAGCCCCAGCATTTT. This translates into CASSNSNNQPQHF.

The rearrangement links TRBV19 to TRBJ1-5; no firm D call. The CDR3 sequence is 12 residues long. The germline V gene has CDR1 LNHDA and CDR2 SQIVND (reference sequence). V was clipped by 7 bases and J by 7 bases, with 11 bases between them. The CDR3 is CASTNGEQPQHF. CDR3 nucleotides: TGTGCCAGTACTAATGGGGAGCAGCCCCAGCATTTT.

The J gene is TRBJ1-5, the V gene TRBV12-5, with D tentatively TRBD1 (6 bases). Germline V lookup: CDR1 LGHNT, CDR2 FRNRAP. The CDR3 consists of 13 residues. Trimming cost V 3 bases and J 7 bases, with 10 bases left between them. The CDR3 loop reads CASGLTGSQPQHF. CDR3 bases: TGTGCTAGTGGTTTAACAGGGAGCCAGCCCCAGCATTTT.

The J gene is TRBJ1-1, the V gene TRBV7-9; 9 bases agree with TRBD1. V shed 5 bases and J 11 bases; nucleotides not matched to a gene: 3. The germline CDR1 and CDR2 sequences are SEHNR and FQNEAQ (reference sequence). There are 11 residues in the CDR3. The CDR3 coding sequence is TGTGCCAGCAGCCCACAGGGGGCGGCTTTCTTT. Translation: CASSPQGAAFF.

This rearrangement joins TRBV10-3 to TRBJ1-2; 12 bases line up with TRBD1. Germline CDR1 is ENHRY and CDR2 is SYGVKD. The CDR3 contains 14 residues. J was trimmed by 7 bases and V by 4 bases; bases with no gene match: 4. The CDR3 sequence is CAISGRDRGLGYTF. CDR3 in DNA: TGTGCCATCAGTGGCCGGGACAGGGGGCTTGGCTACACCTTC.

The chain is built from TRBV18 and TRBJ2-2; tentative D call: TRBD2 (5 bases). CDR1 is KGHSH, CDR2 LQKENI, per germline. CDR3 length: 16 residues. V lost 8 bases and J lost 0, with 16 bases in between. CDR3 protein: CASTTSAGTNTGELFF. The DNA of the CDR3 is TGTGCCAGCACGACCTCGGCGGGCACGAACACCGGGGAGCTGTTTTTT.

The rearrangement uses TRBV6-4 and TRBJ2-6, with D perhaps TRBD2 (7 bases). Looked up from germline, CDR1 is MRHNA and CDR2 is SNTAGT. V lost 3 bases to trimming and J lost 4 bases, with 13 bases between them. The CDR3 covers 16 residues. DNA of the CDR3: TGTGCCAGCAGTGAGAGGGGGGGGCACGGGGCCAACGTCCTGACTTTC. Protein: CASSERGGHGANVLTF.

The chain is built from TRBV5-1 and TRBJ2-3; 11 bases are a match to TRBD1. After removal of 3 bases from V and 6 bases from J, the junction contained 3 bases not matched to a gene. The CDR3 is 14 residues long. The V gene's germline CDR1 is SGHRS and CDR2 YFSETQ. The CDR3 region is CASSYGQGADTQYF. In DNA, the CDR3 is TGCGCCAGCAGCTATGGACAGGGGGCGGATACGCAGTATTTT.

The CDR3 loop reads CASSVPSGRVSSYNEQFF. For the CDR3, the DNA is TGTGCCAGCAGCGTCCCTAGCGGGAGGGTTTCCTCCTACAATGAGCAGTTCTTC. The gene calls are TRBV11-2 and TRBJ2-1; 12 bases align to TRBD2. Germline lookup yields CDR1 SGHAT and CDR2 FQNNGV. This CDR3 is 18 amino acids long. Trimming at V came to 5 bases and at J to 0 bases, leaving 8 bases not matched to a gene.

The J gene is TRBJ1-2, the V gene TRBV14; tentative D call: TRBD1 (5 bases). V lost 4 bases and J 8 bases, leaving 20 bases between the germline ends. This CDR3 has 15 amino acids. Germline lookup yields CDR1 SGHDN and CDR2 FVKESK. The chain's CDR3 is CASSLGDWGGTGYTF. In DNA form, the CDR3 reads TGTGCCAGCAGCCTAGGAGATTGGGGGGGGACCGGCTACACCTTC.